A selection of T cell receptor beta chains follows, all from one sample in a study of blood T cell repertoires in COVID-19. Repertoires were generated with immunoSEQ multiplex PCR, while TCRdb's copy carries only in-frame clones and drops some. This table holds about 140,000 clones, 75% to 85% found once. The sequenced sample consisted of peripheral blood. Source of these receptors: a man aged 45 to 65 with acute or convalescent COVID-19. CDR3s include the opening cysteine and the closing phenylalanine or tryptophan. D genes are given only for firm matches. Expanded clones are given a class, and other clones once, few, many or no size at all.

J gene	D gene	clone size	V gene	CDR3 protein	CDR3 DNA
TRBJ2-1	TRBD1	-	TRBV5-8	CASGTFRDSVFSNNEQFF	TGTGCCAGCGGAACCTTTCGGGACAGCGTCTTTTCAAACAATGAGCAGTTCTTC
TRBJ2-2	-	-	TRBV11-2	CASSSTGGIFVGELFF	TGTGCCAGCAGCTCAACAGGCGGGATTTTTGTCGGGGAGCTGTTTTTT
TRBJ1-2	-	once	TRBV2	CASRLDRANYGYTF	TGTGCCAGCAGATTGGACAGAGCTAACTATGGCTACACCTTC
TRBJ1-5	-	-	TRBV2	CASRGERYQPQHF	TGTGCCAGCAGGGGAGAACGTTATCAGCCCCAGCATTTT
TRBJ1-2	TRBD1	-	TRBV7-6	CASSATGGGGYTF	TGTGCCAGCAGCGCGACAGGGGGCGGAGGCTACACCTTC
TRBJ2-7	TRBD2	-	TRBV9	CASSPQIRLAGAYEQYF	TGTGCCAGCAGCCCCCAGATTAGACTAGCAGGAGCCTACGAGCAGTACTTC
TRBJ1-5	-	-	TRBV18	CASSPELGNQPQHF	TGTGCCAGCTCACCAGAACTGGGCAATCAGCCCCAGCATTTT
TRBJ2-1	TRBD2	once	TRBV9	CASSVTSGSYNEQFF	TGTGCCAGCAGCGTCACTAGCGGGTCATACAATGAGCAGTTCTTC
TRBJ1-5	-	-	TRBV6-5	CASSITGRPDQPQHF	TGTGCCAGCAGCATAACAGGAAGACCCGATCAGCCCCAGCATTTT
TRBJ1-6	-	-	TRBV28	CASSLPQGPSNSPLHF	TGTGCCAGCAGTTTGCCGCAGGGCCCTTCTAATTCACCCCTCCACTTT
TRBJ2-5	-	-	TRBV11-3	CASSRGGMWGDGQETQYF	TGTGCCAGCAGCCGAGGGGGTATGTGGGGCGACGGTCAAGAGACCCAGTACTTC
TRBJ2-6	TRBD1	once	TRBV20-1	CSASTLTGGLGSGANVLTF	TGCAGTGCTAGTACCTTGACAGGGGGCCTGGGTTCCGGGGCCAACGTCCTGACTTTC
TRBJ1-2	-	-	TRBV11-2	CASSPSDRNYGYTF	TGTGCCAGCAGCCCGTCAGACAGGAACTATGGCTACACCTTC
TRBJ2-7	TRBD1	-	TRBV11-3	CASSKTGNPYEQYF	TGTGCCAGCAGTAAGACAGGGAACCCCTACGAGCAGTACTTC
TRBJ2-1	TRBD1	-	TRBV2	CASSERASRLWDSDYNEQFF	TGTGCCAGCAGTGAACGGGCTTCAAGGTTATGGGACAGCGATTACAATGAGCAGTTCTTC
TRBJ2-7	-	once	TRBV19	CASSPTGIRYEQYF	TGTGCCAGTAGTCCTACCGGGATCCGCTACGAGCAGTACTTC
TRBJ2-3	-	-	TRBV13	CASSLKSSRGSTDTQYF	TGTGCCAGCAGCTTAAAGTCGTCGAGGGGGAGCACAGATACGCAGTATTTT
TRBJ1-3	TRBD1	-	TRBV12-5	CATQQGASAGNTIYF	TGTGCTACCCAACAGGGGGCTTCAGCTGGAAACACCATATATTTT
TRBJ1-5	-	few	TRBV4-1	CASSQVSLVRHSNQPQHF	TGCGCCAGCAGCCAAGTTTCTTTAGTGAGACATAGCAATCAGCCCCAGCATTTT
TRBJ1-6	TRBD1	-	TRBV3-1/TRBV3-2	CASSSGTGWSPLHF	TGTGCCAGCAGCTCGGGGACAGGGTGGTCACCCCTCCACTTT
TRBJ2-1	-	-	TRBV10-3	CAISEGAAEQFF	TGTGCCATCAGTGAGGGGGCCGCTGAGCAGTTCTTC
TRBJ1-2	TRBD1	-	TRBV2	CASGLRDRPNYGYTF	TGTGCCAGCGGCCTCCGGGACAGGCCTAACTATGGCTACACCTTC
TRBJ1-1	TRBD1	-	TRBV25-1	CASSASQGGRENTEAFF	TGTGCCAGCAGCGCGTCCCAAGGGGGCCGGGAGAACACTGAAGCTTTCTTT
TRBJ1-6	TRBD1	-	TRBV18	CASSPPSGGLTYNSPLHF	TGTGCCAGCTCACCACCGTCAGGGGGCTTGACCTATAATTCACCCCTCCACTTT
TRBJ2-7	TRBD2	-	TRBV5-4	CASSPSGEYEQYF	TGTGCCAGCAGCCCTAGCGGAGAATACGAGCAGTACTTC
TRBJ1-2	-	-	TRBV3-1/TRBV3-2	CASSPVQGNSGYTF	TGTGCCAGCAGCCCGGTACAGGGTAATAGTGGCTACACCTTC
TRBJ2-5	TRBD1	-	TRBV18	CASSTGGQPTQETQYF	TGTGCCAGCTCAACAGGGGGACAGCCGACCCAAGAGACCCAGTACTTC
TRBJ1-1	TRBD1	-	TRBV27	CASNPMDRPNTEAFF	TGTGCCAGCAACCCTATGGACAGGCCGAACACTGAAGCTTTCTTT
TRBJ2-7	TRBD1	-	TRBV4-1	CASSQTGTGVDEQYF	TGCGCCAGCAGCCAAACCGGGACAGGGGTTGACGAGCAGTACTTC
TRBJ2-7	-	-	TRBV7-7	CASSPGGDLSYEQYF	TGTGCTAGCAGCCCTGGAGGGGACCTCTCATACGAGCAGTACTTC
TRBJ2-2	-	-	TRBV5-1	CASRPDSLNTGELFF	TGCGCCAGCAGACCGGACAGCTTGAACACCGGGGAGCTGTTTTTT
TRBJ1-2	-	once	TRBV4-2	CASSQATSGYTF	TGTGCCAGCAGCCAGGCGACATCGGGCTACACCTTC
TRBJ1-5	TRBD1	-	TRBV18	CASSQGQGPVNQPQHF	TGTGCCAGCTCTCAAGGACAGGGGCCTGTTAATCAGCCCCAGCATTTT
TRBJ1-1	TRBD1	-	TRBV9	CASSATGTGKKAFF	TGTGCCAGCAGCGCAACCGGGACAGGAAAGAAAGCTTTCTTT
TRBJ1-6	TRBD1	-	TRBV10-3	CAISPGQGISPLHF	TGTGCCATCAGTCCCGGACAGGGGATTTCACCCCTCCACTTT
TRBJ2-5	TRBD1	-	TRBV5-1	CASSITGTGGETQYF	TGCGCCAGCAGCATTACCGGGACAGGGGGGGAGACCCAGTACTTC
TRBJ2-2	-	once	TRBV10-1	CASSKGSPGELFF	TGCGCCAGCAGTAAGGGGTCCCCCGGGGAGCTGTTTTTT
TRBJ2-5	TRBD2	-	TRBV14	CASSQLKAGVETQYF	TGTGCCAGCAGCCAATTAAAAGCGGGAGTAGAGACCCAGTACTTC
TRBJ2-3	TRBD2	once	TRBV20-1	CSASSGTTDTQYF	TGCAGTGCTAGTAGCGGGACCACAGATACGCAGTATTTT
TRBJ2-7	TRBD2	-	TRBV4-1	CASTLIAGEAYEQYF	TGCGCCAGCACCCTGATTGCGGGGGAGGCCTACGAGCAGTACTTC
TRBJ1-5	-	-	TRBV9	CASSVGEGNNQPQHF	TGTGCCAGCAGCGTGGGGGAGGGCAACAATCAGCCCCAGCATTTT
TRBJ2-5	-	-	TRBV10-3	CAISVRVQETQYF	TGTGCCATCTCGGTCCGGGTCCAAGAGACCCAGTACTTC
TRBJ2-7	TRBD2	once	TRBV9	CASSVGYLAEEQYF	TGTGCCAGCAGCGTAGGTTATCTAGCGGAAGAGCAGTACTTC
TRBJ2-2	-	-	TRBV5-1	CASRSGHANTGELFF	TGCGCCAGCAGGTCGGGACACGCGAACACCGGGGAGCTGTTTTTT